The present T cell receptor (beta chain) was sequenced within a study of blood T cell repertoires in COVID-19. Study-wide context: The United States, Italy and Spain supplied acute and convalescent COVID-19 samples.

TCRdb's copy holds only in-frame clones and misses some; the assay was immunoSEQ multiplex PCR. The sample comprises a few hundred thousand clones, about 85% of which are singletons, and 18% rests with the top ten. This clone was seen only a few times. Clinical histories supplied by participants themselves formed the basis of cohort assignment. Recovered status in Cohort 3 required two negative PCRs, clearance, or symptom resolution. The CDR3 consists of 12 residues. Trimming took 5 bases from V and 7 from J, leaving 12 bases between them. Germline CDR1 SEHNR, CDR2 FQNEAQ (reference sequence). The receptor was isolated from a man aged 40-49 years who had recovered from COVID-19. The genes are TRBV7-9 and TRBJ2-7; D may be TRBD2 (5 bases). Sequencing was carried out using PBMCs or T cells enriched from blood (not recorded which). DNA of the CDR3: TGTGCCAGCAGCCTACAGACGGGAGAGCAGTACTTC. Its protein product is CASSLQTGEQYF.